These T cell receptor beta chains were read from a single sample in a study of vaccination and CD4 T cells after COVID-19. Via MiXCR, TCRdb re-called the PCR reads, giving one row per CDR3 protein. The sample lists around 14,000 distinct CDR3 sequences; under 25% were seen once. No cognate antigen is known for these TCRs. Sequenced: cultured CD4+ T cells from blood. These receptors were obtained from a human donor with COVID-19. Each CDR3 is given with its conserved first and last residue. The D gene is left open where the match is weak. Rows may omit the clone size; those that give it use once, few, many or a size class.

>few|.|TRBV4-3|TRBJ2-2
TGCGCCAGCAGCCAAGAGGCCCTTAAAACCGGGGAGCTGTTTTTT
CASSQEALKTGELFF
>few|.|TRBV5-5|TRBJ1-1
TGTGCCAGCAGCTCCAGTGGGGGGGGCACTGAAGCTTTCTTT
CASSSSGGGTEAFF
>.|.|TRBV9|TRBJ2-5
TGTGCCAGCAGTTCCAGGGAGACCCAGTACTTC
CASSSRETQYF
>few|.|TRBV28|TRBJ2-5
TGTGCCAGCAGTTTATCCCGAGAGACCCAGTACTTC
CASSLSRETQYF
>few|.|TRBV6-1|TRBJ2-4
TGTGCCAGCAGTGAAGGTTCCCGGGGAAAAAACATTCAGTACTTC
CASSEGSRGKNIQYF
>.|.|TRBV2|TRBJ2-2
TGTGCCAGCAGATTAGAGACTTACACCGGGGAGCTGTTTTTT
CASRLETYTGELFF
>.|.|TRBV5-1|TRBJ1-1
TGCGCCAGCAGCTTGAGACCGACAGGCCCTCCGGAGTACACTGAAGCTTTCTTT
CASSLRPTGPPEYTEAFF
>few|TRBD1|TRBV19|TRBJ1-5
TGTGCCAGTAGTATCTACAGGGGCAGTGGCAATCAGCCCCAGCATTTT
CASSIYRGSGNQPQHF
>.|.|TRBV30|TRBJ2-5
TGTGCCTGGGATATATCCTACGCGGAGACCCAGTACTTC
CAWDISYAETQYF
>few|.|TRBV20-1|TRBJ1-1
TGCAGTGCAAGTGGGACTACTAAGGTTGAAGCTTTCTTT
CSASGTTKVEAFF
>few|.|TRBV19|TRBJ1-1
TGTGCCAGTAGTATGGAGAGCATGAACACTGAAGCTTTCTTT
CASSMESMNTEAFF
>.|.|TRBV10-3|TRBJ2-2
TGTGCCATCAAGGCGGGGGCCCCCGGCGGGGAGCTGTTTTTT
CAIKAGAPGGELFF
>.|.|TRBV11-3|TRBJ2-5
TGTGCCAGCAGCTTGGAAGAGACCCAGTACTTC
CASSLEETQYF
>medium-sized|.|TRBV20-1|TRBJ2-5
TGCAGTGCTAGAGATCCCACGCAGGGTCAAGAGACCCAGTACTTC
CSARDPTQGQETQYF
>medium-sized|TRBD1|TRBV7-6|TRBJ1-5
TGTGCCAGCAGCTTAGGGCCACAGGGGGGACAGCCCCAGCATTTT
CASSLGPQGGQPQHF
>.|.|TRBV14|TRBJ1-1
TGTGCCAGCAGCCCTTGGACGGGCACTGAAGCTTTCTTT
CASSPWTGTEAFF
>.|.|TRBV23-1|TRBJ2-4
TGCGCCAGCAGTCAATCGAACCCCTGCCCGGGGAGCGAAAACATTCAGTACTTC
CASSQSNPCPGSENIQYF
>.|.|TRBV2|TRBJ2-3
TGTGCCAGCAGTGTATCAGAAGTCAGCACAGATACGCAGTATTTT
CASSVSEVSTDTQYF
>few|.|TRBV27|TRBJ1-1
TGTGCCAGCAGTTTTGAGGGTGGGGTGAACACTGAAGCTTTCTTT
CASSFEGGVNTEAFF
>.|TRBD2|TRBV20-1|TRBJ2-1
TGCAGTGCCCACTTGCGGGGGTCCAATGAGCAGTTCTTC
CSAHLRGSNEQFF
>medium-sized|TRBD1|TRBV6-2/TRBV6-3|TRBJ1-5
TGTGCCAGCATGGGAGGGGGACAGGGGAATCAGCCCCAGCATTTT
CASMGGGQGNQPQHF
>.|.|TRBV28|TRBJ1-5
TGTGCCAGCAGGACAGGCGGTGTCAATCAGCCCCAGCATTTT
CASRTGGVNQPQHF
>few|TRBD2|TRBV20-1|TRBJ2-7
TGCAGTGCCACTCCCGGGACTAGCGGGGGGCGCCTACGGGAGCAGTACTTC
CSATPGTSGGRLREQYF
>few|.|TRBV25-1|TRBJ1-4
TGTGCCAGCAGTGAGCCTGGACTTTGGGAAAAACTGTTTTTT
CASSEPGLWEKLFF
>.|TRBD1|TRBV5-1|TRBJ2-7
TGCGCCAGCAGCTTGCGGGACAGACCCTACGAGCAGTACTTC
CASSLRDRPYEQYF
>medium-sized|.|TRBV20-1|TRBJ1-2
TGCAGTGCTAGAGAATCCACAGGATCTCTCGGCTACACCTTC
CSARESTGSLGYTF
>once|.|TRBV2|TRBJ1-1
TGTGCCAGCAGCCGGGGGGGGGTGTACGAAGCTTTCTTT
CASSRGGVYEAFF
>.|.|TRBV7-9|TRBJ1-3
TGTGCCAGCAGCTTAACCCAGGGAACAATGGGCACCATATATTTT
CASSLTQGTMGTIYF
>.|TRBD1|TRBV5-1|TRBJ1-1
TGCGCCAGCAGCTTGGTGGCAGGGGGGGCGGGCACTGAAGCTTTCTTT
CASSLVAGGAGTEAFF
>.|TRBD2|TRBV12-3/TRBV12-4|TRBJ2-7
TGTGCCAGCAGCAGGACTAGCGGGGGCTACGAGCAGTACTTC
CASSRTSGGYEQYF
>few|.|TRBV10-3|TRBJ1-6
TGTGCCATCAGTGGCTCTAGGAATTCACCCCTCCACTTT
CAISGSRNSPLHF
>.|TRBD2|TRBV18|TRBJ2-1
TGTGCCAGCTCACCACTCGCTAGCGGGGGGGGCAATGAGCAGTTCTTC
CASSPLASGGGNEQFF
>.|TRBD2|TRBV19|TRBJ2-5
TGTGCCAGCGCGACTAGCGGGGGGCCCCAAGAGACCCAGTACTTC
CASATSGGPQETQYF
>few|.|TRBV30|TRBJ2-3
TGTGCCTCCAGAAGGGGAAATGGGGCCACAGATACGCAGTATTTT
CASRRGNGATDTQYF
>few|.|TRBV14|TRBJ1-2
TGTGCCAGCAGCCAAGACGCGGAAGCCTATGGCTACACCTTC
CASSQDAEAYGYTF
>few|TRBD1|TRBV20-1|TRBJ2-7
TGCAGTGCTAGAGACGCAACAGGGGGGTACGAGCAGTACTTC
CSARDATGGYEQYF